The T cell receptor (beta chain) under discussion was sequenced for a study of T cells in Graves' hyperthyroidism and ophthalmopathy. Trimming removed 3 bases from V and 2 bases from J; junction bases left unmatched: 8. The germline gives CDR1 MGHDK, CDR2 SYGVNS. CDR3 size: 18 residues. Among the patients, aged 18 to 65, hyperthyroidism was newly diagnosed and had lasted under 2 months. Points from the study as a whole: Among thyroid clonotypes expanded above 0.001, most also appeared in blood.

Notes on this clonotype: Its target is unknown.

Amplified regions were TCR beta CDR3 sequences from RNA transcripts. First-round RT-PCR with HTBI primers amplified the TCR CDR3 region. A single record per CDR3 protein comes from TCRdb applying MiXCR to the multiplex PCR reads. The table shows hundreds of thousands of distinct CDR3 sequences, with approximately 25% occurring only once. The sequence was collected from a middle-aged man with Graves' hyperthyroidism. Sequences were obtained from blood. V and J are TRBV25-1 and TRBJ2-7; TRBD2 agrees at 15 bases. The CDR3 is CASSDGLAGGPFPYEQYF. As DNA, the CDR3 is TGTGCCAGCAGTGATGGACTAGCGGGAGGGCCCTTCCCCTACGAGCAGTACTTC.